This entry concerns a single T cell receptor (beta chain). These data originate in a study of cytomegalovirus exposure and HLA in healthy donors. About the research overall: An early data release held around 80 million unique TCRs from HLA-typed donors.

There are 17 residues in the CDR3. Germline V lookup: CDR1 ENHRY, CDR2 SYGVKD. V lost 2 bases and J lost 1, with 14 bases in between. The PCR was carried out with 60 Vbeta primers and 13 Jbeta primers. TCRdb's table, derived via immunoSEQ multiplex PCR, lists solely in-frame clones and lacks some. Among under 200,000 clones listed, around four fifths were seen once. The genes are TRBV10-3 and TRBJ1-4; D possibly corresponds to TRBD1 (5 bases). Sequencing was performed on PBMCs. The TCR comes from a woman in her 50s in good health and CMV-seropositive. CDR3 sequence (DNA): TGTGCCATCAGTGAGCCCAAGAGACAGAGAACTAATGAAAAACTGTTTTTT. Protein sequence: CAISEPKRQRTNEKLFF.